The T cell receptor (beta chain) under discussion was sequenced for a study of Graves' ophthalmopathy and Graves' hyperthyroidism. Investigators amplified TCR beta CDR3 regions from RNA transcripts. The first-round RT-PCR employed HTBI primers together with the Qiagen OneStep RT-PCR kit. A multiplex PCR was then performed as the second round. TCRdb passed the multiplex PCR reads through MiXCR, listing each CDR3 protein once. The data contain more than 300,000 distinct CDR3 sequences, approximately 18% of them seen just once; the ten biggest clones take up about 2.4%. This clonotype was recorded many times. The length of the CDR3 is 14 residues. Germline V gene sequence: CDR1 SQVTM, CDR2 ANQGSEA. Unmatched junction bases numbered 7, after V lost 3 bases and J lost 5 bases.

The TCR sequence derives from an adult woman with stable Graves' hyperthyroidism. This chain connects TRBV29-1 to TRBJ2-5, with 9 bases identical to TRBD2. Sequencing used peripheral blood. The CDR3 here is CSVDIAGVMETQYF. CDR3 sequence (DNA): TGCAGCGTTGATATAGCGGGAGTTATGGAGACCCAGTACTTC. The full variable domain, its missing parts supplied by reference TRBV29-1 and TRBJ2-5, is SAVISQKPSRDICQRGTSLTIQCQVDSQVTMMFWYRQQPGQSLTLIATANQGSEATYESGFVIDKFPISRPNLTFSTLTVSNMSPEDSSIYLCSVDIAGVMETQYFGPGTRLLVL.